The rows below give T cell receptor beta chains drawn from one sample of a study of blood T cell repertoires in COVID-19. The table came from immunoSEQ multiplex PCR; TCRdb's copy has only in-frame clones and leaves some out. The table includes about 280,000 clones, roughly 85% detected once. Specimen: peripheral blood. All receptors come from a human donor in a cohort sampled during active COVID-19. The CDR3 runs from the conserved cysteine through the conserved F or W. A D gene is named only where the DNA matches it firmly. Clone size is not always given. Where it is, it says once, few, many or a class for expanded clones.

j_call d_call clone_size v_call cdr3_aa cdr3_nt
TRBJ1-4 TRBD1 - TRBV4-1 CASSQDGTGGEKLFF TGCGCCAGCAGCCAAGATGGGACAGGGGGGGAAAAACTGTTTTTT
TRBJ2-5 TRBD1 - TRBV24-1 CATSDPRDRKETQYF TGTGCCACCAGTGATCCCCGGGACAGAAAAGAGACCCAGTACTTC
TRBJ2-5 TRBD1 - TRBV5-8 CASSLGTGSRAQETQYF TGTGCCAGCAGCTTGGGGACAGGCTCTAGGGCACAAGAGACCCAGTACTTC
TRBJ1-4 TRBD1 - TRBV14 CASSQKGALGEKLFF TGTGCCAGCAGCCAAAAGGGGGCGCTGGGTGAAAAACTGTTTTTT
TRBJ1-2 TRBD1 - TRBV5-6 CASSVRDSPYGYTF TGTGCCAGCAGCGTCCGGGACAGCCCCTATGGCTACACCTTC
TRBJ2-1 TRBD2 - TRBV10-3 CATGFSSGTNEQFF TGTGCCACCGGCTTCTCTAGCGGGACGAATGAGCAGTTCTTC
TRBJ2-5 - once TRBV5-1 CASSLRSYPETQYF TGCGCCAGCAGCTTGAGGAGCTACCCAGAGACCCAGTACTTC
TRBJ2-2 TRBD2 - TRBV18 CASSKTSGSYTGELFF TGTGCCAGCTCAAAGACTAGCGGGAGTTACACCGGGGAGCTGTTTTTT
TRBJ1-1 - - TRBV3-1/TRBV3-2 CASSHGGIEAFF TGTGCCAGCAGCCACGGGGGGATTGAAGCTTTCTTT
TRBJ2-4 - - TRBV7-2 CASSFGSLAKNIQYF TGTGCCAGCAGCTTTGGCTCGCTAGCCAAAAACATTCAGTACTTC
TRBJ1-1 TRBD1 - TRBV7-2 CASRPGQVSVTEAFF TGTGCCAGCAGACCCGGACAGGTTTCGGTTACTGAAGCTTTCTTT
TRBJ2-1 - - TRBV5-1 CASSLGGRSPYNEQFF TGCGCCAGCAGCTTGGGAGGGCGTTCTCCCTACAATGAGCAGTTCTTC
TRBJ2-3 - once TRBV29-1 CSVSKSITDTQYF TGCAGCGTTAGTAAGAGTATAACAGATACGCAGTATTTT
TRBJ1-4 TRBD1 - TRBV18 CASSPKAGTGGVKLFF TGTGCCAGCTCACCGAAGGCTGGGACAGGGGGCGTGAAACTGTTTTTT
TRBJ1-2 - - TRBV28 CASSLQGNAGYTF TGTGCCAGCAGTTTGCAGGGGAACGCTGGCTACACCTTC
TRBJ2-5 - - TRBV28 CASSSPPKGETQYF TGTGCCAGCAGCTCCCCTCCCAAGGGGGAGACCCAGTACTTC
TRBJ2-3 - once TRBV21-1 CASSITPPRDRVTDTQYF TGTGCCAGCAGCATTACCCCCCCCCGGGACAGGGTCACAGATACGCAGTATTTT
TRBJ1-2 - - TRBV27 CASSLAGPYGYTF TGTGCCAGCAGTTTGGCAGGGCCTTATGGCTACACCTTC
TRBJ1-4 TRBD1 - TRBV4-1 CASSLRDRVLLSNEKLFF TGCGCCAGCAGCCTCCGGGACAGGGTTCTTTTGTCTAATGAAAAACTGTTTTTT
TRBJ2-3 TRBD2 - TRBV7-9 CASSAGLAGSRDTQYF TGTGCCAGCAGCGCGGGACTAGCGGGAAGTCGGGATACGCAGTATTTT
TRBJ2-7 TRBD1 - TRBV6-5 CASDRGLEQYF TGTGCCAGTGACAGGGGGCTCGAGCAGTACTTC
TRBJ2-5 TRBD1 - TRBV7-9 CASSWGTGQETQYF TGTGCCAGCAGCTGGGGGACAGGACAAGAGACCCAGTACTTC
TRBJ2-7 - once TRBV21-1 CASSKAGATSPERYEQYF TGTGCCAGCAGCAAAGCTGGAGCGACTAGCCCCGAGCGATACGAGCAGTACTTC
TRBJ2-4 TRBD2 - TRBV11-3 CASSIDGGNIQYF TGTGCCAGCAGCATTGACGGGGGGAACATTCAGTACTTC
TRBJ1-2 - - TRBV7-2 CASSLNRVNYGYTF TGTGCCAGCAGCTTAAACAGGGTCAACTATGGCTACACCTTC
TRBJ2-7 TRBD1 - TRBV7-8 CASSYRGPGEQYF TGTGCCAGCAGCTACAGGGGACCGGGGGAGCAGTACTTC
TRBJ1-2 - - TRBV7-9 CASSLAGHSNYGYTF TGTGCCAGCAGCTTAGCAGGACATTCTAACTATGGCTACACCTTC
TRBJ2-7 TRBD2 - TRBV28 CASKSGMRQYEQYF TGTGCCAGCAAAAGCGGGATGAGGCAGTACGAGCAGTACTTC
TRBJ1-5 - - TRBV3-1/TRBV3-2 CASSPDSYQPQHF TGTGCCAGCAGTCCGGACAGCTATCAGCCCCAGCATTTT
TRBJ2-5 - - TRBV2 CASSEAGGASETQYF TGTGCCAGCAGTGAAGCGGGGGGGGCTAGCGAGACCCAGTACTTC
TRBJ2-3 TRBD2 - TRBV4-3 CASSQEEGLAGGRTHTDTQYF TGCGCCAGCAGCCAAGAGGAGGGACTAGCGGGAGGCAGAACCCACACAGATACGCAGTATTTT
TRBJ1-1 - few TRBV7-9 CASSRGLMNTEAFF TGTGCCAGCAGCCGTGGACTCATGAACACTGAAGCTTTCTTT
TRBJ2-7 - - TRBV30 CAWSLDSYEQYF TGTGCCTGGAGTCTGGACAGCTACGAGCAGTACTTC
TRBJ2-1 TRBD2 - TRBV3-1/TRBV3-2 CASSPGTSGYNEQFF TGTGCCAGCAGCCCCGGGACTAGCGGGTACAATGAGCAGTTCTTC
TRBJ2-4 - few TRBV15 CATSRGALAKNIQYF TGTGCCACCAGCAGAGGGGCATTAGCCAAAAACATTCAGTACTTC
TRBJ2-2 - - TRBV6-5 CASSDAPSGAGELFF TGTGCCAGCAGCGATGCCCCCTCGGGGGCCGGGGAGCTGTTTTTT
TRBJ2-1 TRBD2 once TRBV7-2 CASSLGWGAGGRNEQFF TGTGCCAGCAGCTTAGGTTGGGGAGCGGGAGGACGCAATGAGCAGTTCTTC
TRBJ2-7 TRBD2 few TRBV6-6 CASKREGSYEQYF TGTGCCAGCAAGCGGGAGGGATCCTACGAGCAGTACTTC
TRBJ1-1 - - TRBV3-1/TRBV3-2 CASSKGGEAFF TGTGCCAGCAGCAAGGGGGGGGAAGCTTTCTTT
TRBJ2-3 - - TRBV14 CASSQEIGGGDTQYF TGTGCCAGCAGCCAAGAGATAGGTGGAGGGGATACGCAGTATTTT
TRBJ2-5 TRBD2 - TRBV5-1 CASTPLAGAVETQYF TGCGCCAGCACCCCCCTAGCGGGAGCGGTAGAGACCCAGTACTTC
TRBJ1-5 - - TRBV7-8 CASSLGVLGNQPQHF TGTGCCAGCAGCTTAGGAGTTTTGGGCAATCAGCCCCAGCATTTT
TRBJ2-3 TRBD1 - TRBV3-1/TRBV3-2 CASSHPTGGRTDTQYF TGTGCCAGCAGCCACCCGACAGGGGGACGCACAGATACGCAGTATTTT
TRBJ1-1 - - TRBV7-3 CASSLGSHRATEAFF TGTGCCAGCAGCCTAGGGTCCCACAGGGCTACTGAAGCTTTCTTT
TRBJ2-3 TRBD1 - TRBV27 CASSVQGASTDTQYF TGTGCCAGCAGTGTACAGGGGGCAAGTACAGATACGCAGTATTTT
TRBJ2-3 - - TRBV7-7 CASSPTGSWGDTQYF TGTGCCAGCAGCCCTACCGGGAGTTGGGGAGATACGCAGTATTTT
TRBJ2-1 TRBD2 - TRBV19 CASSGPTSGRVNEQFF TGTGCCAGTAGTGGGCCGACTAGCGGGAGGGTCAATGAGCAGTTCTTC
TRBJ2-2 - - TRBV3-1/TRBV3-2 CASSQFSWAKNTGELFF TGTGCCAGCAGCCAATTCTCTTGGGCAAAAAACACCGGGGAGCTGTTTTTT
TRBJ2-7 TRBD2 - TRBV6-2/TRBV6-3 CASSYSSGRDYEQYF TGTGCCAGCAGTTACTCGAGTGGGAGGGACTACGAGCAGTACTTC
TRBJ2-7 TRBD1 - TRBV27 CASSLTDWTGTYEQYF TGTGCCAGCAGTTTAACGGATTGGACAGGGACCTACGAGCAGTACTTC
TRBJ2-3 TRBD2 few TRBV7-8 CASSLAASGRTDTQYF TGTGCCAGCAGCTTGGCGGCAAGCGGGAGGACAGATACGCAGTATTTT
TRBJ2-2 TRBD2 once TRBV7-2 CASSPLAGGNTGELFF TGTGCCAGCAGCCCCTTAGCGGGAGGGAACACCGGGGAGCTGTTTTTT
TRBJ2-5 TRBD1 - TRBV4-3 CASSQSLGQGVETQYF TGCGCCAGCAGCCAGTCCTTAGGACAGGGTGTAGAGACCCAGTACTTC
TRBJ1-4 - - TRBV5-4 CASRDRGEKLFF TGTGCCAGCAGGGATAGGGGCGAAAAACTGTTTTTT
TRBJ2-1 - - TRBV24-1 CATSDLLDDNEQFF TGTGCCACCAGTGATTTACTAGACGATAATGAGCAGTTCTTC